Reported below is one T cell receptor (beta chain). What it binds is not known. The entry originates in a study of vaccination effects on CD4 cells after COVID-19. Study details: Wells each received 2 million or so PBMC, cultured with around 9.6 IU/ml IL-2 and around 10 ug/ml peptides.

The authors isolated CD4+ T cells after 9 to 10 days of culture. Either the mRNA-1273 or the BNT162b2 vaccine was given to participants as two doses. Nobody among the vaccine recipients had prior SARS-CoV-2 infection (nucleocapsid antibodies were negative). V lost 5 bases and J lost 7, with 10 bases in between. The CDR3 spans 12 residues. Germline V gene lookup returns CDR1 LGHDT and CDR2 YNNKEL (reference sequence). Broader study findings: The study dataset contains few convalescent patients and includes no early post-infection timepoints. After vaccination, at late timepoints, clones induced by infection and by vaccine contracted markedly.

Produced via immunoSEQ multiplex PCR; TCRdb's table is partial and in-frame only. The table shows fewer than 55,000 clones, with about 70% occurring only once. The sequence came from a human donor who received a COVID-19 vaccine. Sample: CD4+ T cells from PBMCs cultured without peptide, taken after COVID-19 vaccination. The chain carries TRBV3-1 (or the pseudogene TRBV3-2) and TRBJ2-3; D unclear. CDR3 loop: CASSVGANTQYF. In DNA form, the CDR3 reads TGTGCCAGCAGCGTCGGAGCGAATACGCAGTATTTT.